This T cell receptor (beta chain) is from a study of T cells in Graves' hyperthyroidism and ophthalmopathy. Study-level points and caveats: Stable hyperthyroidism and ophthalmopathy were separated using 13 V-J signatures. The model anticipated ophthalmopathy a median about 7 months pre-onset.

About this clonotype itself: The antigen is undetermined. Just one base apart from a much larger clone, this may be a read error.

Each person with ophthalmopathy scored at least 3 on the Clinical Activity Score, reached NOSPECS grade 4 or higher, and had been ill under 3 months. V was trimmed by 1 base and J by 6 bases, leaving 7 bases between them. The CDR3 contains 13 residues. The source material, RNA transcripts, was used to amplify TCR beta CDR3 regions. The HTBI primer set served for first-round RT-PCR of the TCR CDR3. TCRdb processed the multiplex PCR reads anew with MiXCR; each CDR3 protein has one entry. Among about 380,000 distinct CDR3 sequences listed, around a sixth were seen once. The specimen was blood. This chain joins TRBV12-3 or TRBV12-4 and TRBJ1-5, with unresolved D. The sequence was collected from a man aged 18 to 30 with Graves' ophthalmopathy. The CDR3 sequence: CASSLGETQPQHF. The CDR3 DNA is TGTGCCAGCAGTTTAGGGGAGACTCAGCCCCAGCATTTT.